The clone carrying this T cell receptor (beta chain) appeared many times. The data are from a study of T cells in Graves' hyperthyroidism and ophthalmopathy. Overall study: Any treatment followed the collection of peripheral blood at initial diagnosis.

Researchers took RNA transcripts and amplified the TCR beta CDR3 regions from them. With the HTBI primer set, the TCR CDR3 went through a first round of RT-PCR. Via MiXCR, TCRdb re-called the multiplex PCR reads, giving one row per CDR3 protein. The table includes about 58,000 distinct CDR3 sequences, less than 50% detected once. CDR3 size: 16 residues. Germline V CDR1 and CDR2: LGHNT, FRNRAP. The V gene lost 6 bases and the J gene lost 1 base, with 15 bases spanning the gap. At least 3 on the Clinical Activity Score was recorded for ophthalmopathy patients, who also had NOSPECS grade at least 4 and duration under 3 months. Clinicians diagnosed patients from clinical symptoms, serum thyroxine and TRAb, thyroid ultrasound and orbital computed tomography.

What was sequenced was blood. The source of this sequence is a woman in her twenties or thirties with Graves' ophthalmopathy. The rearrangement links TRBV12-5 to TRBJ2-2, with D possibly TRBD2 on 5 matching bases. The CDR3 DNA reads TGTGCTAGTGGCGTCGGTAGAGCGGAGAACACCGGGGAGCTGTTTTTT. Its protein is CASGVGRAENTGELFF.